The 5 T cell receptor beta chains presented below share a single source sample, sequenced in a study of neurological immune-mediated disorders. TCRdb re-analysed the 5' RACE reads in MiXCR, keeping a single row per CDR3 protein. Here the sample spans more than 75,000 distinct CDR3 sequences, roughly 3.5% being singletons. The sequencing input was PBMCs. The receptors were gathered from a woman aged 45-65 years with multiple sclerosis.

The table lists this clonotype with many counts. The chain recombines TRBV20-1 with TRBJ1-1; tentative D call: TRBD1 (6 bases). V shed 1 base and J shed 4 bases, with 7 bases lying between them. Germline CDR1 reads DFQATT; CDR2 reads SNEGSKA (reference sequence). This CDR3 has 12 amino acids. DNA for the CDR3: TGCAGTGCTAGAGGACAGGCCACTGAAGCTTTCTTT. Translated, it gives CSARGQATEAFF.

This clonotype was seen at least ten times. The gene calls are TRBV7-6 and TRBJ2-3, with D tentatively TRBD2 (6 bases). V lost 2 bases and J 1 base, leaving 19 bases between the germline ends. Germline CDR1 is SGHVS and CDR2 is FNYEAQ. The CDR3 has 18 amino acids. CDR3 amino acids: CASSLYRAGGTRTDTQYF. The CDR3 nucleotides read TGTGCCAGCAGCTTATATAGGGCAGGCGGGACTCGCACAGATACGCAGTATTTT.

This clonotype was observed at least ten times. This chain connects TRBV4-1 to TRBJ2-3; D is unclear. V dropped 0 bases and J dropped 0 bases, with 16 bases sitting between them. Germline CDR1 is MGHRA and CDR2 is YSYEKL. This CDR3 is 18 amino acids long. The CDR3 reads CASSQDLFEGLSTDTQYF. CDR3 nucleotides: TGCGCCAGCAGCCAAGATCTATTTGAAGGGTTGAGCACAGATACGCAGTATTTT.

In this sample, this clonotype turned up many times. This chain links TRBV7-2 with TRBJ1-2, with D hard to call. V was trimmed by 6 bases and J by 4 bases, leaving 15 bases between them. The length of the CDR3 is 14 residues. Germline lookup yields CDR1 SGHTA and CDR2 FQGNSA. In nucleotides, the CDR3 is TGTGCCAGCAGTCAAACGACGGTCGGCTATGGCTACACCTTC. It encodes CASSQTTVGYGYTF.

This clonotype was seen repeatedly, ten times or more. V usage is TRBV7-6 and J usage is TRBJ2-6; 9 bases line up with TRBD1. The V gene's germline CDR1 is SGHVS and CDR2 FNYEAQ. V shed 1 base and J 4 bases; nucleotides not matched to a gene: 11. This CDR3 is built from 19 residues. The CDR3 sequence: CASSLDSGTGRSGANVLTF. CDR3 coding DNA: TGTGCCAGCAGCTTAGATTCCGGGACAGGGCGGTCAGGGGCCAACGTCCTGACTTTC.